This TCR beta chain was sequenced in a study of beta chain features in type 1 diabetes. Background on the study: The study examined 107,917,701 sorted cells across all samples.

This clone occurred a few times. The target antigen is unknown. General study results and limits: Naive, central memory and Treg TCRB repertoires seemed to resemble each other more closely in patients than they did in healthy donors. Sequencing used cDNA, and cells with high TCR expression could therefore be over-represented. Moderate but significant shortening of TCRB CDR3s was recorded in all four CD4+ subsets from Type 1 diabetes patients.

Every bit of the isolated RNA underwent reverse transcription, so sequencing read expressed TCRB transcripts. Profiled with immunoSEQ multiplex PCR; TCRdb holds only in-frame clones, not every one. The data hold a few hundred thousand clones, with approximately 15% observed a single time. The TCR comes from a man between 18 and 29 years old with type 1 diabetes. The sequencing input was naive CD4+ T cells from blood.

The CDR3 region has the DNA TGCGCCAGCAGCTTCGGGACTAGCGGCGGCATTCAGTACTTC. Its translation is CASSFGTSGGIQYF. The rearrangement joins TRBV5-1 to TRBJ2-4; the match to TRBD2 covers 11 bases. Germline CDR1 SGHRS, CDR2 YFSETQ. V shed 2 bases, J shed 9 bases, and the junction held 4 bases outside the gene matches. This CDR3 comprises 14 residues.